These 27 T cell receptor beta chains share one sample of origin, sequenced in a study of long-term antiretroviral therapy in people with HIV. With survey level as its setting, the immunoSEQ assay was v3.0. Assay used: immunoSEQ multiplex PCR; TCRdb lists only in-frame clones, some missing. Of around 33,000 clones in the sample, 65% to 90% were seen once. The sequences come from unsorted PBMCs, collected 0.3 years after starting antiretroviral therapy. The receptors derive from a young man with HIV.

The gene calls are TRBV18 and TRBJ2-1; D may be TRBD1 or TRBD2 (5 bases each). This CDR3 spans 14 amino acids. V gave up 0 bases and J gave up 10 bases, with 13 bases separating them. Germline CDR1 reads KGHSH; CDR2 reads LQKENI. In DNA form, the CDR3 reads TGTGCCAGCTCACCACCGGGACGGACTGAAGAGCAGTTCTTC. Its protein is CASSPPGRTEEQFF.

CDR3 nucleotide sequence: TGTGCCAGCAGCCTTGGGGGGCAAGAGACCCAGTACTTC. Translating gives CASSLGGQETQYF. V is TRBV13 and J is TRBJ2-5; D is perhaps TRBD2 (6 bases). The germline V gene has CDR1 PRHDT and CDR2 FYEKMQ (reference sequence). The V end was cut by 5 bases, the J end by 2 bases, with 9 bases between. The CDR3 runs to 13 residues. Filled out from reference TRBV13 and TRBJ2-5, the complete variable domain reads AAGVIQSPRHLIKEKRETATLKCYPIPRHDTVYWYQQGPGQDPQFLISFYEKMQSDKGSIPDRFSAQQFSDYHSELNMSSLELGDSALYFCASSLGGQETQYFGPGTRLLVL.

Here the CDR3 reads CASSYGQEQFF. The CDR3 DNA is TGTGCCAGCAGTTACGGGCAAGAGCAGTTCTTC. This chain uses TRBV6-5 with TRBJ2-1; no reliable D call. V lost 2 bases to trimming and J lost 10 bases, with 6 bases between them. CDR1 and CDR2 from the germline V gene are MNHEY and SVGAGI. The CDR3 consists of 11 residues.

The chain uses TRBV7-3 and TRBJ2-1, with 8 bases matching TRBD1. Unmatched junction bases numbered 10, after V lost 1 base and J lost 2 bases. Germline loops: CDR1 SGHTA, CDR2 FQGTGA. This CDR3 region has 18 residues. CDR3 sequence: CASSLMGHTGGTYNEQFF. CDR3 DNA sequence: TGTGCCAGCAGCTTAATGGGGCATACAGGGGGGACCTACAATGAGCAGTTCTTC.

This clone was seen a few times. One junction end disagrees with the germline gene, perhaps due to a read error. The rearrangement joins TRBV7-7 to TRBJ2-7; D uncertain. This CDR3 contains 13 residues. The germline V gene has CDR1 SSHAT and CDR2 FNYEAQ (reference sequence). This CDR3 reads CASSLESGDEQYF. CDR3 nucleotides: TGTGCTAGCAGCTTAGAGTCCGGCGACGAGCAGTACTTC.

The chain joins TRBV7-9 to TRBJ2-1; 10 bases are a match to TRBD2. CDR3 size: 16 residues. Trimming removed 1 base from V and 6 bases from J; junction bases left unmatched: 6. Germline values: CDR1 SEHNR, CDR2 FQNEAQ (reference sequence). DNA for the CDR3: TGTGCCAGCAGCTTAGGGCTAGCGGGAGATCTCAATGAGCAGTTCTTC. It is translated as CASSLGLAGDLNEQFF.

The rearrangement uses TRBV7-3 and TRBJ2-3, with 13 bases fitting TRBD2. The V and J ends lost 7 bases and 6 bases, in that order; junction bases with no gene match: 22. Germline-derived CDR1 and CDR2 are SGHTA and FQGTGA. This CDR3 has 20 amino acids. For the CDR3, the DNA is TGTGCCAGCACCGAAAAGGGACGTGGAGGGACTAGCGGGGCCCGGGATACGCAGTATTTT. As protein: CASTEKGRGGTSGARDTQYF.

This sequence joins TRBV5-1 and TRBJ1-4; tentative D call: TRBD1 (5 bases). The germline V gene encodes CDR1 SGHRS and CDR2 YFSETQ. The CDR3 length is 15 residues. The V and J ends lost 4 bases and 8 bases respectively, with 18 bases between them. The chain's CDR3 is CASSGFGGRGEKLFF. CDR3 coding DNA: TGCGCCAGCAGCGGCTTCGGCGGGCGGGGGGAAAAACTGTTTTTT.

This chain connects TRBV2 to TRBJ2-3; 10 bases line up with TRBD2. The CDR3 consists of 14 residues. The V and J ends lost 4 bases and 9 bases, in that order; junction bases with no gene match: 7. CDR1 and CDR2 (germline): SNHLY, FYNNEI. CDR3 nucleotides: TGTGCCAGCAGTGTTCTAGCGGGAGTGGAAACGCAGTATTTT. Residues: CASSVLAGVETQYF.

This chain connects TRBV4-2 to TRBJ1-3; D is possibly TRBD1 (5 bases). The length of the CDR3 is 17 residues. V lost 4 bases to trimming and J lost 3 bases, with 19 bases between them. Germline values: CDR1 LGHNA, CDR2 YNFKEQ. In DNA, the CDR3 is TGTGCCAGCAGCCGAGGGGCCTCTAAAGCGAGTGGAAACACCATATATTTT. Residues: CASSRGASKASGNTIYF.

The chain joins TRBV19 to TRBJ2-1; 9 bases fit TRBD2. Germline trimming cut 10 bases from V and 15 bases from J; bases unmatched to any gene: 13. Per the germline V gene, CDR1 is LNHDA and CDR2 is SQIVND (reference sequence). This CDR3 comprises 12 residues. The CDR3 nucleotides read TGTGCCACCCCACATGGGACTAGCACTCGGTTCTTC. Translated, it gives CATPHGTSTRFF.

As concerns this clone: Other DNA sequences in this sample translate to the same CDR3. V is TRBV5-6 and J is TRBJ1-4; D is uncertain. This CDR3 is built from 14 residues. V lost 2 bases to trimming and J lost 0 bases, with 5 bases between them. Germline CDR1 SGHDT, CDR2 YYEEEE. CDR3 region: CASSLVATNEKLFF. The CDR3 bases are TGTGCCAGCAGCTTAGTAGCAACTAATGAAAAACTGTTTTTT.

The CDR3 nucleotides read TGTGCCAGCAGAGACAGTACAACTAATGAAAAACTGTTTTTT. Its protein is CASRDSTTNEKLFF. This chain connects TRBV6-5 to TRBJ1-4; D possibly corresponds to TRBD1 (5 bases). The germline CDR1 and CDR2 sequences are MNHEY and SVGAGI. Trimming stripped 6 bases from V and 0 bases from J, with 8 bases between. The CDR3 length is 14 residues.

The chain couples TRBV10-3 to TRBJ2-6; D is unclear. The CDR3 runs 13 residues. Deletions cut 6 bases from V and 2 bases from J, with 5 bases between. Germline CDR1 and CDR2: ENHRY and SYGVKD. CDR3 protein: CAIREPGANVLTF. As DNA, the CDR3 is TGTGCCATCAGGGAGCCTGGGGCCAACGTCCTGACTTTC.

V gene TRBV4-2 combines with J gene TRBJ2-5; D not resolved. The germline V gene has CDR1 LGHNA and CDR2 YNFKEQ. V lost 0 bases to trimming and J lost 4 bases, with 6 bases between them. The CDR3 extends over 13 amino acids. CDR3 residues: CASSQDIGETQYF. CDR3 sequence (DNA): TGTGCCAGCAGCCAAGATATCGGAGAGACCCAGTACTTC.

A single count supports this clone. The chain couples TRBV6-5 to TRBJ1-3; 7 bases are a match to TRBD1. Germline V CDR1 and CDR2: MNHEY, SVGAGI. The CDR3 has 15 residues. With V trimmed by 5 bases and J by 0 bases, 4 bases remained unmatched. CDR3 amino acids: CASSPDRASGNTIYF. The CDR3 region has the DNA TGTGCCAGCAGTCCTGACAGGGCCTCTGGAAACACCATATATTTT.

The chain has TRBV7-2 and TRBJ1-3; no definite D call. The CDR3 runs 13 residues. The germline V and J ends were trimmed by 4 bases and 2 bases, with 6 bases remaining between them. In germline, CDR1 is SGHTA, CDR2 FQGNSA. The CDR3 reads CASSSITGNTIYF. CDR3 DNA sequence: TGTGCCAGCAGCTCTATTACTGGAAACACCATATATTTT.

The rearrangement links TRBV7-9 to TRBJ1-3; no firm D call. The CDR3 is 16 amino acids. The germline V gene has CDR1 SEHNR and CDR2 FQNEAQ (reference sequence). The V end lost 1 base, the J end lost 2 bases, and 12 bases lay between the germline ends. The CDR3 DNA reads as TGTGCCAGCAGCTTAGTCGCAGGAGGAACTGGAAACACCATATATTTT. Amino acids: CASSLVAGGTGNTIYF.

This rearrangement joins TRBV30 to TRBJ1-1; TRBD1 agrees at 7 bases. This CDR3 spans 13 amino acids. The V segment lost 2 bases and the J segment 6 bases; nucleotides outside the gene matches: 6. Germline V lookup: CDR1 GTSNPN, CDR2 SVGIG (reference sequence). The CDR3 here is CAWSPRTGPEAFF. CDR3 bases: TGTGCCTGGAGTCCGAGGACAGGCCCTGAAGCTTTCTTT.

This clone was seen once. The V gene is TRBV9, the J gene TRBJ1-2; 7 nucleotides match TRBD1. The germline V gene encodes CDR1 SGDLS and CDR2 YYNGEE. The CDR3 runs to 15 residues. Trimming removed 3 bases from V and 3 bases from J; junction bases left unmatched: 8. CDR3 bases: TGTGCCAGCAGCGGATGGGGACAGCCGGACTATGGCTACACCTTC. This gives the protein CASSGWGQPDYGYTF.

The CDR3 nucleotides are TGTGCCAGCAGCTTGGAGGGGGCAGGGGGCAGGACCGGGGAGCTGTTTTTT. This encodes CASSLEGAGGRTGELFF. The chain uses TRBV5-5 and TRBJ2-2; TRBD1 agrees at 8 bases. With 0 bases clipped from V and 5 bases from J, the junction kept 9 bases outside the gene matches. This CDR3 is built from 17 residues. Germline assignment: CDR1 SGHKS and CDR2 YYEKEE (reference sequence).

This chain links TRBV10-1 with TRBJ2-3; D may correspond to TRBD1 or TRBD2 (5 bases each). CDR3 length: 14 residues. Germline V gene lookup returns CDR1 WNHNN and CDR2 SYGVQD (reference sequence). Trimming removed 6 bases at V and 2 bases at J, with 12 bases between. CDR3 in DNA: TGCGCCAGCAGAGGGGACGGGTCCACAGATACGCAGTATTTT. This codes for CASRGDGSTDTQYF.

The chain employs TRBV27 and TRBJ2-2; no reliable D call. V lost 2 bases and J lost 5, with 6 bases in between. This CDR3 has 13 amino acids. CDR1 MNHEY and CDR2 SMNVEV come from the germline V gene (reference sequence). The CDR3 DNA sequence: TGTGCCAGCAGTTTACTGGGTACCGGGGAGCTGTTTTTT. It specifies CASSLLGTGELFF.

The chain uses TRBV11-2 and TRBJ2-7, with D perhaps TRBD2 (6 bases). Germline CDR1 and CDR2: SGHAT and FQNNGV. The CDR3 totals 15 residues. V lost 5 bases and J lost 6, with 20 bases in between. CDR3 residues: CASSRRGSLGAEQYF. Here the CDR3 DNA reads TGTGCCAGCAGCCGGAGGGGCTCTCTGGGCGCCGAGCAGTACTTC.

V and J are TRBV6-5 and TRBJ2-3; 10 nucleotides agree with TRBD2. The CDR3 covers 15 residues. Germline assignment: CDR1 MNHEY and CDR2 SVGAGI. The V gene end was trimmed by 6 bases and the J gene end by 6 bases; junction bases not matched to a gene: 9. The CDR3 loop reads CASRTLAGVGDTQYF. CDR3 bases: TGTGCCAGCAGGACTCTAGCGGGAGTGGGGGATACGCAGTATTTT.

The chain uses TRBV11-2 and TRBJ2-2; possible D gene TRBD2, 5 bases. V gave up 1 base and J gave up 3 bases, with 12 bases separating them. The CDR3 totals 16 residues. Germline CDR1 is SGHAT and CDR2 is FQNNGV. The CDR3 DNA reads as TGTGCCAGCAGCTTAGGTCGCCTAGCCGACACCGGGGAGCTGTTTTTT. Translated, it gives CASSLGRLADTGELFF.

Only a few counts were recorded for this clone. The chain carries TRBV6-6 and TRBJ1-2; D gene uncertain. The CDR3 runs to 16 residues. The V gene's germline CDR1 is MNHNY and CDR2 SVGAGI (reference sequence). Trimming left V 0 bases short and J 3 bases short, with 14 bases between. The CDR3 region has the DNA TGTGCCAGCAGTTACTCCCCCGACGGATCTTACTATGGCTACACCTTC. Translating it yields CASSYSPDGSYYGYTF.